Listed below are T cell receptor beta chains from one sample, sequenced in a study of blood T cell repertoires in COVID-19. Generated by immunoSEQ multiplex PCR, the TCRdb table keeps only in-frame clones and is missing some. The sample lists approximately 66,000 clones, more than 70% occurring once. Sequenced material: peripheral blood. These receptors came from a man aged 50 to 60 with active COVID-19. Each CDR3 is given with its conserved first and last residue. The D gene is left open where the match is weak. Clone size is not always given. Where it is, it says once, few, many or a class for expanded clones.

length	D	J	size	V	DNA	CDR3
15	.	TRBJ2-2	.	TRBV28	TGTGCCAGCAGCCTAAATCCAAGGGGTGGCGGGGAGCTGTTTTTT	CASSLNPRGGGELFF
12	.	TRBJ2-2	.	TRBV18	TGTGCCAGCTCACCAGGAGGCGGGGAGCTGTTTTTT	CASSPGGGELFF
13	.	TRBJ1-5	.	TRBV18	TGTGCCAGCTCACCAGGGCCCAATCAGCCCCAGCATTTT	CASSPGPNQPQHF
17	TRBD1	TRBJ1-6	few	TRBV11-2	TGTGCCAGCACCACGGGACAGCTTAGCTCCTATAATTCACCCCTCCACTTT	CASTTGQLSSYNSPLHF
14	.	TRBJ2-2	once	TRBV15	TGTGCCACCAGCAGGGGGGGAGTCACCGGGGAGCTGTTTTTT	CATSRGGVTGELFF
14	.	TRBJ2-3	.	TRBV11-2	TGTGCCAGCAGCTTCCACAGGGACGCAGATACGCAGTATTTT	CASSFHRDADTQYF
17	TRBD2	TRBJ2-1	.	TRBV11-2	TGTGCCAGCAGCTTCCTGGCGGGGGGGACAGTTTACAATGAGCAGTTCTTC	CASSFLAGGTVYNEQFF
14	.	TRBJ1-5	.	TRBV19	TGTGCCAGTAGTCCCAGGGGTAGCAATCAGCCCCAGCATTTT	CASSPRGSNQPQHF
14	TRBD1	TRBJ2-7	.	TRBV5-1	TGCGCCAGCACGTCCGGGACAGGGACCTACGAGCAGTACTTC	CASTSGTGTYEQYF
14	.	TRBJ2-5	.	TRBV7-9	TGTGCCAGCAGCGGGGGGGCGTGGATGGAGACCCAGTACTTC	CASSGGAWMETQYF
17	.	TRBJ1-6	.	TRBV30	TGTGCCTGGAGTGTACCGGTTTCAGGGGCCTATAATTCACCCCTCCACTTT	CAWSVPVSGAYNSPLHF
14	.	TRBJ2-2	.	TRBV2	TGTGCCAGTAGCGCAGGCCGGGCCCGGGGGGAGCTGTTTTTT	CASSAGRARGELFF
12	.	TRBJ1-2	once	TRBV10-3	TGTGCCATCAGTGAGTCGCCGGATGGCTACACCTTC	CAISESPDGYTF
15	TRBD1	TRBJ1-2	.	TRBV9	TGTGCCAGCAGCGCGACAGGGATCTTTACTTATGGCTACACCTTC	CASSATGIFTYGYTF
14	.	TRBJ2-5	.	TRBV3-1/TRBV3-2	TGTGCCAGCAGCCAAGCAGGTGCCCAAGAGACCCAGTACTTC	CASSQAGAQETQYF
12	.	TRBJ1-2	.	TRBV14	TGTGCCAGCAGCCCAGGAAACTATGGCTACACCTTC	CASSPGNYGYTF
16	TRBD2	TRBJ2-5	.	TRBV5-4	TGTGCCAGCAGCCTTATCGCTAGCGGGTGGAAAGAGACCCAGTACTTC	CASSLIASGWKETQYF
18	.	TRBJ2-3	.	TRBV1	TGCACCAGCAGCCAACCCCTGACTAGCGGGAGCAAAATGGATACGCAGTATTTT	CTSSQPLTSGSKMDTQYF
12	.	TRBJ1-2	.	TRBV24-1	TGTGCCACCAGTGCGGGGTCCTATGGCTACACCTTC	CATSAGSYGYTF
15	TRBD1	TRBJ1-6	.	TRBV19	TGTGCCAGTAGTTTCCGGGACAGGGAGAATTCACCCCTCCACTTT	CASSFRDRENSPLHF
14	.	TRBJ1-5	.	TRBV5-4	TGTGCCAGCAGCTTAAACCCGGGGGATCAGCCCCAGCATTTT	CASSLNPGDQPQHF
16	TRBD1	TRBJ2-1	.	TRBV6-5	TGTGCCAGCAGTTACGAGGGGACAGGGGTCTACAATGAGCAGTTCTTC	CASSYEGTGVYNEQFF
12	.	TRBJ1-4	.	TRBV29-1	TGCAGCGTTGTCGCAACTAATGAAAAACTGTTTTTT	CSVVATNEKLFF
17	TRBD2	TRBJ2-2	.	TRBV6-6	TGTGCCAGCAGCCGAACTAGCGGGACAACGAACACCGGGGAGCTGTTTTTT	CASSRTSGTTNTGELFF
13	TRBD1	TRBJ2-5	.	TRBV12-3/TRBV12-4	TGTGCCAGCAGAACAGGGGTTGCGGAGACCCAGTACTTC	CASRTGVAETQYF
15	TRBD1	TRBJ2-2	.	TRBV5-1	TGCGCCAGCAGGCAGGGGACAGCGAGTGCCGGGGAGCTGTTTTTT	CASRQGTASAGELFF
13	.	TRBJ2-1	once	TRBV27	TGTGCCAGCAGTTTAATCTGGCACAATGAGCAGTTCTTC	CASSLIWHNEQFF
18	TRBD2	TRBJ2-1	.	TRBV11-3	TGTGCCAGCAGCCAAAAAACCGTCTTCGGGGGGGCGAACAATGAGCAGTTCTTC	CASSQKTVFGGANNEQFF
15	.	TRBJ2-3	.	TRBV5-8	TGTGCCAGCAGCTTGGAGTTCCGGACAGCAGATACGCAGTATTTT	CASSLEFRTADTQYF
12	.	TRBJ2-1	.	TRBV24-1	TGTGCCACCAGTGTGCTAAACAATGAGCAGTTCTTC	CATSVLNNEQFF
15	TRBD1	TRBJ1-6	.	TRBV3-1/TRBV3-2	TGTGCCAGCAGCCGGGGGACAGGGGGCCGTTCACCCCTCCACTTT	CASSRGTGGRSPLHF
15	TRBD1	TRBJ2-7	.	TRBV6-5	TGTGCCAGCAGTTTACAGGGGGAGAGAGCCTACGAGCAGTACTTC	CASSLQGERAYEQYF
16	.	TRBJ1-6	.	TRBV2	TGTGCCAGCAGTGCGGGTGATCTCTCCTATAATTCACCCCTCCACTTT	CASSAGDLSYNSPLHF
13	TRBD1	TRBJ1-2	.	TRBV7-9	TGTGCCAGCAGCTCTAACAGGGGGGGAGGCTACACCTTC	CASSSNRGGGYTF
15	.	TRBJ1-1	.	TRBV11-2	TGTGCCAGCAGCTCGCTATTGGGGGCGCTTACTGAAGCTTTCTTT	CASSSLLGALTEAFF
13	TRBD2	TRBJ2-1	.	TRBV5-6	TGTGCCAGCAGCTTGGGACTAGCGGGTACCGAGTTCTTC	CASSLGLAGTEFF
13	.	TRBJ1-2	.	TRBV21-1	TGTGCCAGCGTATCGGGGGGGTGCTATGGCTACACCTTC	CASVSGGCYGYTF
16	.	TRBJ1-4	.	TRBV25-1	TGTGCCAGCAGTGAAGGGGGGTTCCGAAAGGGGGAAAAACTGTTTTTT	CASSEGGFRKGEKLFF
15	.	TRBJ2-7	few	TRBV19	TGTGCCAGTAGTAGTGGATCTGGAGGGGCCTACGAGCAGTACTTC	CASSSGSGGAYEQYF
13	.	TRBJ2-7	.	TRBV24-1	TGTGCCACCAAAACAGGGTCCTCCTACGAGCAGTACTTC	CATKTGSSYEQYF
16	.	TRBJ1-4	.	TRBV4-1	TGCGCCAGCAGCCGAGGTATGGGGGGTTCTAATGAAAAACTGTTTTTT	CASSRGMGGSNEKLFF
15	TRBD2	TRBJ2-5	.	TRBV5-4	TGTGCCAGCAGCTTGACTAGCGGGACTCAAGAGACCCAGTACTTC	CASSLTSGTQETQYF
16	TRBD1	TRBJ2-5	.	TRBV2	TGTGCCAGCCAGGGACAGGGGGGGAGTTGGGCAGAGACCCAGTACTTC	CASQGQGGSWAETQYF
11	.	TRBJ2-1	.	TRBV20-1	TGCAGTGCTACGGGATCGGGTGAGCAGTTCTTC	CSATGSGEQFF
15	.	TRBJ2-2	.	TRBV5-6	TGTGCCAGCAGCTTGGATCTCTCGCGGGGCGGGGAGCTGTTTTTT	CASSLDLSRGGELFF